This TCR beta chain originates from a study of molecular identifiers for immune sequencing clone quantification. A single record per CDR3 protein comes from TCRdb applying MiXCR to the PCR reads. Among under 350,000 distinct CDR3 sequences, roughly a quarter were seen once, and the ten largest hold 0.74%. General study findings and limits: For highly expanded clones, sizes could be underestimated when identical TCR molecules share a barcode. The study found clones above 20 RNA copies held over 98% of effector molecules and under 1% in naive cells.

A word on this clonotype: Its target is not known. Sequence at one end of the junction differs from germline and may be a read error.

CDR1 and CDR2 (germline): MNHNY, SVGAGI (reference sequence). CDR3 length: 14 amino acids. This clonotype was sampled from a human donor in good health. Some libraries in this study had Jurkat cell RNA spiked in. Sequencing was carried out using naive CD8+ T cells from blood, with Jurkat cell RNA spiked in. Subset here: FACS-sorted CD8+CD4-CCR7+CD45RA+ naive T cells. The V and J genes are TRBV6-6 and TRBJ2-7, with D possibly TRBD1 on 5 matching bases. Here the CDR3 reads CASSYRQGTYKQYF. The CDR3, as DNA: TGTGCCAGCAGTTACCGGCAGGGCACCTACAAGCAATACTTC.